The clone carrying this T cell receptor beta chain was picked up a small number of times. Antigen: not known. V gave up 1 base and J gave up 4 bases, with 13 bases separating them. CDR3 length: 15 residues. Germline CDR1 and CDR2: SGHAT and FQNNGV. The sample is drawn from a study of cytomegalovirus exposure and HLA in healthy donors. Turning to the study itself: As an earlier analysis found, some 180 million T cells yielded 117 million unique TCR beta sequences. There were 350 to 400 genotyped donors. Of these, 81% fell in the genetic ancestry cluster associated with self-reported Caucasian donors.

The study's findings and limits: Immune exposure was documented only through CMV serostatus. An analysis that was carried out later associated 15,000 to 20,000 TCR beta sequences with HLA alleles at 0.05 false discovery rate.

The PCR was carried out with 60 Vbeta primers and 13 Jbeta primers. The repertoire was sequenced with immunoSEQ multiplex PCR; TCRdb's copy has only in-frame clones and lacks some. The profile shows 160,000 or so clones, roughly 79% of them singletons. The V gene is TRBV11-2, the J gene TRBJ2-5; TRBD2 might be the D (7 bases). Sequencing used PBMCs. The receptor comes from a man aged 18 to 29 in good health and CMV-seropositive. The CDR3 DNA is TGTGCCAGCAGCTTAGGGAGTGGGGGGGCAGAGACCCAGTACTTC. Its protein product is CASSLGSGGAETQYF.